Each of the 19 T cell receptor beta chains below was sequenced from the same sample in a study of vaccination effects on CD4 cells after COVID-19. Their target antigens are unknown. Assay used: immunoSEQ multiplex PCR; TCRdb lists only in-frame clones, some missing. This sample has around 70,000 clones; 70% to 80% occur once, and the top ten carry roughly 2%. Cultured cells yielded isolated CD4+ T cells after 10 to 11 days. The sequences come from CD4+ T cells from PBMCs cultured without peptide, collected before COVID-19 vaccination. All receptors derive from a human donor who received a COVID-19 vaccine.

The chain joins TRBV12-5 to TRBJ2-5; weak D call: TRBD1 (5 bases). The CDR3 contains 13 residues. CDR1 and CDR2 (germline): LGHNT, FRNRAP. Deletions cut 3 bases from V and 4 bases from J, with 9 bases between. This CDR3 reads CASGFSRAETQYF. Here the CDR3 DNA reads TGTGCTAGTGGTTTTTCCAGGGCAGAGACCCAGTACTTC.

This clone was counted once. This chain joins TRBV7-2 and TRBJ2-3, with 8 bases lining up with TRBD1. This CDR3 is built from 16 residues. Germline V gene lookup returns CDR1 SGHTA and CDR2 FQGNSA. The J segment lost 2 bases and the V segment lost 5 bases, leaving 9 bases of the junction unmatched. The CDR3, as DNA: TGTGCCAGCAGCCCCGGACAGGGAAGGTCCACAGATACGCAGTATTTT. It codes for CASSPGQGRSTDTQYF.

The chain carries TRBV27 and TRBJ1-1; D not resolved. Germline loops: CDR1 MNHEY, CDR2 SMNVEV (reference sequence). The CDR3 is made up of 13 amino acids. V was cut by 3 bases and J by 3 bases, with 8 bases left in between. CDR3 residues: CASSFSVDTEAFF. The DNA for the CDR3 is TGTGCCAGCAGTTTTTCGGTGGACACTGAAGCTTTCTTT.

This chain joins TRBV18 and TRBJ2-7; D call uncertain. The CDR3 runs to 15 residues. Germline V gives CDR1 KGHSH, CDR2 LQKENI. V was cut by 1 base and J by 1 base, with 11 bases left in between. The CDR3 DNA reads TGTGCCAGCTCACCACAAGGGTCCGCTTCCTACGAGCAGTACGTC. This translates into CASSPQGSASYEQYV.

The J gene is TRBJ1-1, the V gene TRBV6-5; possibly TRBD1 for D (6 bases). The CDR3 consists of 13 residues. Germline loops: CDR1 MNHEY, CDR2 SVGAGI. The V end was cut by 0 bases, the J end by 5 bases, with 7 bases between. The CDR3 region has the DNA TGTGCCAGCAGTTACTCAGGGGGGACTGAAGCTTTCTTT. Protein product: CASSYSGGTEAFF.

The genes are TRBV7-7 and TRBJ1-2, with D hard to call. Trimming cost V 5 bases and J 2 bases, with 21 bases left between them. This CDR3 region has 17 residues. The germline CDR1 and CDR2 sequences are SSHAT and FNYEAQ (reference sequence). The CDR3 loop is CASSPLGLTSQNYGYTF. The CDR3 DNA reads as TGTGCCAGCAGCCCCCTCGGCCTAACGTCCCAAAACTATGGCTACACCTTC. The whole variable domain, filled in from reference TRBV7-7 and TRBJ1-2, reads GAGVSQSPRYKVTKRGQDVTLRCDPISSHATLYWYQQALGQGPEFLTYFNYEAQPDKSGLPSDRFSAERPEGSISTLTIQRTEQRDSAMYRCASSPLGLTSQNYGYTFGSGTRLTVV.

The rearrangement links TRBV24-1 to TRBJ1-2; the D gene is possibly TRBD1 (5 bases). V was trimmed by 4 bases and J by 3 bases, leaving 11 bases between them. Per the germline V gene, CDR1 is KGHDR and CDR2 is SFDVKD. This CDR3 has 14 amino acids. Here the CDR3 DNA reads TGTGCCACCAGTGACACGGGACGGGACTATGGCTACACCTTC. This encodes CATSDTGRDYGYTF.

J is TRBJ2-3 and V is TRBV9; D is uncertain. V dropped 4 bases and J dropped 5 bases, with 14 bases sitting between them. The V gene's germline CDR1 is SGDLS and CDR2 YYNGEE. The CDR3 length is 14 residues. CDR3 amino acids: CASSPQVERDTQYF. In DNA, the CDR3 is TGTGCCAGCAGCCCCCAGGTTGAGCGAGATACGCAGTATTTT.

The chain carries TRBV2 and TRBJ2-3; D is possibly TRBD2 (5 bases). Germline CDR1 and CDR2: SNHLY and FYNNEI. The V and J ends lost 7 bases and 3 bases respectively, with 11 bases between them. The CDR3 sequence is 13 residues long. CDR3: CASIKERTDTQYF. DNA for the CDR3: TGTGCCAGCATAAAGGAGCGGACAGATACGCAGTATTTT.

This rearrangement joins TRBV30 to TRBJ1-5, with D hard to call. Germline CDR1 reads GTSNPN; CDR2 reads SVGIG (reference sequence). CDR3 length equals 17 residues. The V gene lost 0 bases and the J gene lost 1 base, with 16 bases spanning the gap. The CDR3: CAWSVGQTWLSNQPQHF. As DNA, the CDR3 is TGTGCCTGGAGTGTGGGCCAGACGTGGTTAAGCAATCAGCCCCAGCATTTT. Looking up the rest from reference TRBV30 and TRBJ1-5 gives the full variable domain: SQTIHQWPATLVQPVGSPLSLECTVEGTSNPNLYWYRQAAGRGLQLLFYSVGIGQISSEVPQNLSASRPQDRQFILSSKKLLLSDSGFYLCAWSVGQTWLSNQPQHFGDGTRLSIL.

The CDR3 bases are TGTGCCTGGAGTCGACGGGACAGGGCTAATCAGCCCCAGCATTTT. Amino acid sequence: CAWSRRDRANQPQHF. The V call is TRBV30, the J call TRBJ1-5, with 9 nucleotides matching TRBD1. Germline-derived CDR1 and CDR2 are GTSNPN and SVGIG (reference sequence). J gave up 4 bases and V 2 bases, and 6 bases lay outside the gene matches. The length of the CDR3 is 15 residues.

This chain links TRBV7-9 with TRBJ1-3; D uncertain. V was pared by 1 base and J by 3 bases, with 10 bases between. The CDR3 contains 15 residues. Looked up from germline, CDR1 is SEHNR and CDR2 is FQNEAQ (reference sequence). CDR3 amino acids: CASSLVSADGNTIYF. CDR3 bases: TGTGCCAGCAGCTTAGTGTCAGCCGATGGAAACACCATATATTTT. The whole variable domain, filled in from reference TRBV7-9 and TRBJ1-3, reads DTGVSQNPRHKITKRGQNVTFRCDPISEHNRLYWYRQTLGQGPEFLTYFQNEAQLEKSRLLSDRFSAERPKGSFSTLEIQRTEQGDSAMYLCASSLVSADGNTIYFGEGSWLTVV.

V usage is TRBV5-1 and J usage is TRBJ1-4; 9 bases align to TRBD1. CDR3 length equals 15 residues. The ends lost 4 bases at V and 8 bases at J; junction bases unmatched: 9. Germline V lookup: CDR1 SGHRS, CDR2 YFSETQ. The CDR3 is CASSETAGTGEKLFF. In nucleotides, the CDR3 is TGCGCCAGCAGCGAGACCGCCGGGACAGGGGAAAAACTGTTTTTT.

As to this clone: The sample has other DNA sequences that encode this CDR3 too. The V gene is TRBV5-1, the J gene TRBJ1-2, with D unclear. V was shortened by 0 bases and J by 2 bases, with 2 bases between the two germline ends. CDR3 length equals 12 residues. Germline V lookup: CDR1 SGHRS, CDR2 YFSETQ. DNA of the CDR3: TGCGCCAGCAGCTTGGGAAACTATGGCTACACCTTC. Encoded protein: CASSLGNYGYTF.

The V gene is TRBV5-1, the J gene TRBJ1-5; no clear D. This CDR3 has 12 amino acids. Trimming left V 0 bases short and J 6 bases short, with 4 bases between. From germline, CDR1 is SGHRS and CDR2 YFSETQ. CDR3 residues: CASSLAGQPQHF. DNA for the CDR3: TGCGCCAGCAGCTTGGCGGGTCAGCCCCAGCATTTT.

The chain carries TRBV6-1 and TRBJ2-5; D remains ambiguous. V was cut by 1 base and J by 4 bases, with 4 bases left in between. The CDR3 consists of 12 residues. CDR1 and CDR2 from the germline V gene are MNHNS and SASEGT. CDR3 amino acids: CASSEGGETQYF. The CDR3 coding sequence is TGTGCCAGCAGTGAAGGGGGAGAGACCCAGTACTTC.

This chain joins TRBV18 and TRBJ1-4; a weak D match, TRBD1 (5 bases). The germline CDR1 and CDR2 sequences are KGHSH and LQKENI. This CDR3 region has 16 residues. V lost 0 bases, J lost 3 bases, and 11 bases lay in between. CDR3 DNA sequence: TGTGCCAGCTCACCACCGGAGGGACGGTCTAATGAAAAACTGTTTTTT. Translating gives CASSPPEGRSNEKLFF.

CDR3 DNA: TGCGCCAGCAGCCAAGACAGGGATAACACTGAAGCTTTCTTT. Translation gives CASSQDRDNTEAFF. The gene calls are TRBV4-3 and TRBJ1-1; a weak D match, TRBD1 (5 bases). The V end lost 0 bases, the J end lost 2 bases, and 7 bases lay between the germline ends. Germline CDR1 reads LGHNA; CDR2 reads YSLEER. The length of the CDR3 is 14 residues.

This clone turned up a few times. CDR3 coding DNA: TGTGCCAGCAGTACCCGACAGGACGTC. It codes for CASSTRQDV. This chain links TRBV12-3 or TRBV12-4 with TRBJ2-7, with D possibly TRBD1 on 6 matching bases. This CDR3 spans 9 amino acids.